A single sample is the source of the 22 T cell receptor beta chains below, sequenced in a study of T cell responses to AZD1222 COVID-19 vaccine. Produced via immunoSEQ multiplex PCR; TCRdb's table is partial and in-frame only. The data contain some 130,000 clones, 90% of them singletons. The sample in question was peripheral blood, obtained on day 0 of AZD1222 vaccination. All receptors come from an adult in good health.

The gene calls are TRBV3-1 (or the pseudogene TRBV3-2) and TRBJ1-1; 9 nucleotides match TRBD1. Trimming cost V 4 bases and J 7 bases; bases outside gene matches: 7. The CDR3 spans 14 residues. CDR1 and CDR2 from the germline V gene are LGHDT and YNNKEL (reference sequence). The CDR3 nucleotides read TGTGCCAGCAGCCCTGGGACAGGGCGAAATGAAGCTTTCTTT. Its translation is CASSPGTGRNEAFF.

In DNA, the CDR3 is TGTGCCAGCTCACCGCCCCCCCCAGGGCACGAAAAACTGTTTTTT. This sequence encodes CASSPPPPGHEKLFF. The chain links TRBV18 to TRBJ1-4; tentative D call: TRBD1 (5 bases). The CDR3 runs 15 residues. The V end lost 3 bases, the J end lost 8 bases, and 16 bases lay between the germline ends. Germline V gives CDR1 KGHSH, CDR2 LQKENI.

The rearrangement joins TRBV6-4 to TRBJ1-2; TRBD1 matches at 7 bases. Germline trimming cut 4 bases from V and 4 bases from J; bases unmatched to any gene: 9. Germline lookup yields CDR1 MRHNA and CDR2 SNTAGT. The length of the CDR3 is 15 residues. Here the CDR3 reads CASSATWDSVYGYTF. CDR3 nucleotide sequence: TGTGCCAGCAGTGCCACCTGGGACAGCGTCTATGGCTACACCTTC.

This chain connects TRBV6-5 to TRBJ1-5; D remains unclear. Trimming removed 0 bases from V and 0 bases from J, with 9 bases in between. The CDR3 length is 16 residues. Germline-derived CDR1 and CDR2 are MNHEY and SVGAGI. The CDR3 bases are TGTGCCAGCAGTTACTCACGGGTAAATAGCAATCAGCCCCAGCATTTT. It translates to CASSYSRVNSNQPQHF.

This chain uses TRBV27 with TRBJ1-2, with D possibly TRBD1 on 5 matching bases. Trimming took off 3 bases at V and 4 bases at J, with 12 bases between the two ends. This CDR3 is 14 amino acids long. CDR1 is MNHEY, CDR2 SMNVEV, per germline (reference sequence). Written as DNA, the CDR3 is TGTGCCAGCAGTTTCCTCCGACAGACCTATGGCTACACCTTC. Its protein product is CASSFLRQTYGYTF.

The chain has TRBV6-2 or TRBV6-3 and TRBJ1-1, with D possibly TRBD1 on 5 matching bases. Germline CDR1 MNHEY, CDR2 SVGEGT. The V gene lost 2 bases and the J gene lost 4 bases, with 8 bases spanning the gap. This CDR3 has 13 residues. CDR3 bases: TGTGCCAGCAGTTACGGGGGGGGCACTGAAGCTTTCTTT. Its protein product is CASSYGGGTEAFF.

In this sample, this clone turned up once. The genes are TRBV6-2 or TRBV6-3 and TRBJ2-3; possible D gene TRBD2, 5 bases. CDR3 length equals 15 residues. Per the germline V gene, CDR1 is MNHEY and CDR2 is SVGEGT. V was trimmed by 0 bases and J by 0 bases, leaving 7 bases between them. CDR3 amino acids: CASSYSQRSTDTQYF. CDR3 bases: TGTGCCAGCAGTTACTCGCAGCGGAGCACAGATACGCAGTATTTT.

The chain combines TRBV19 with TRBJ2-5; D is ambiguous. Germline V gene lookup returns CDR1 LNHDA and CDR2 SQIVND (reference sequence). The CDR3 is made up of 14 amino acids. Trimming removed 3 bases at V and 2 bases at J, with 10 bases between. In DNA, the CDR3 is TGTGCCAGTAGTATTGGCGGCGGTCAAGAGACCCAGTACTTC. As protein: CASSIGGGQETQYF.

The CDR3 nucleotides read TGTGCCAGCTCACCTCACAGCCCCGGGGCTACTGGGGCCAACGTCCTGACTTTC. Translation gives CASSPHSPGATGANVLTF. V usage is TRBV18 and J usage is TRBJ2-6, with D perhaps matching TRBD1 or TRBD2 (5 bases each). The CDR3 totals 18 residues. V was cut by 3 bases and J by 2 bases, with 17 bases left in between. Per germline, CDR1 KGHSH and CDR2 LQKENI.

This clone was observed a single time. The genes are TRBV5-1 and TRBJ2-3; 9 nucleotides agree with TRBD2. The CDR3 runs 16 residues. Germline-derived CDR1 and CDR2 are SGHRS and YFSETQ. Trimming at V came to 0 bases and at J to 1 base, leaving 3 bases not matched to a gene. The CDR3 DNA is TGCGCCAGCAGCTTGGACGAGCGGGGGGGCACAGATACGCAGTATTTT. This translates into CASSLDERGGTDTQYF.

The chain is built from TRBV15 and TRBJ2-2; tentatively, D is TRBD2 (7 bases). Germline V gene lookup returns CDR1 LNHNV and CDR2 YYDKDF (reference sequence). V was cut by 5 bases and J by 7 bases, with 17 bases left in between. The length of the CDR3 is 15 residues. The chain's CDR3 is CATSPGAGANGELFF. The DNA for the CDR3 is TGTGCCACCAGCCCAGGGGCGGGGGCTAACGGGGAGCTGTTTTTT. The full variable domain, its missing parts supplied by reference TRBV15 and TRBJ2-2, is DAMVIQNPRYQVTQFGKPVTLSCSQTLNHNVMYWYQQKSSQAPKLLFHYYDKDFNNEADTPDNFQSRRPNTSFCFLDIRSPGLGDTAMYLCATSPGAGANGELFFGEGSRLTVL.

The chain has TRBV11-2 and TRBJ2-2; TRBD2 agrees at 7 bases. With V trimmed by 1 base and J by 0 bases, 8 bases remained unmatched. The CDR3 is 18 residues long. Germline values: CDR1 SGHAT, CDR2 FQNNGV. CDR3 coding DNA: TGTGCCAGCAGCTTAGTCCCAATGGGGGGGACGAACACCGGGGAGCTGTTTTTT. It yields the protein CASSLVPMGGTNTGELFF.

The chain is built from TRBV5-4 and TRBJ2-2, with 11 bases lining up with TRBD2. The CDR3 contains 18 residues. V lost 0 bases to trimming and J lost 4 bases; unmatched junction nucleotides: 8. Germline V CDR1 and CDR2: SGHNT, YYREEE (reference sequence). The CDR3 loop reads CASSLEGSGGAGTGELFF. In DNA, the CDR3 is TGTGCCAGCAGCTTGGAGGGTAGCGGGGGGGCTGGCACCGGGGAGCTGTTTTTT.

The CDR3 nucleotides read TGTGCCAGTAGGAGGGGGAGCTCCTACAATGAGCAGTTCTTC. Translating it yields CASRRGSSYNEQFF. J is TRBJ2-1 and V is TRBV19; TRBD1 is a possible D gene (6 bases). This CDR3 spans 14 amino acids. V lost 6 bases and J 0 bases, leaving 9 bases between the germline ends. Germline V gene lookup returns CDR1 LNHDA and CDR2 SQIVND (reference sequence).

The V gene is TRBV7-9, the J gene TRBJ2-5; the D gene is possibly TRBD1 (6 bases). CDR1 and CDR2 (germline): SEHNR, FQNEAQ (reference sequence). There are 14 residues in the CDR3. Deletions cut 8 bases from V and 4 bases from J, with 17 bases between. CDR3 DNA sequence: TGTGCCAGCGCATTTGGTGGGGGCCGAGAGACCCAGTACTTC. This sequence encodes CASAFGGGRETQYF.

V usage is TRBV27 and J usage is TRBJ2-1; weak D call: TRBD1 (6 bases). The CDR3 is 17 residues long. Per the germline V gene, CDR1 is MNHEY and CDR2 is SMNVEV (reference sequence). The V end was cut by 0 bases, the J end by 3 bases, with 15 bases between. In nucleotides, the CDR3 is TGTGCCAGCAGTTTATCTGGGTTTGGGGGCTTCTACAATGAGCAGTTCTTC. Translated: CASSLSGFGGFYNEQFF.

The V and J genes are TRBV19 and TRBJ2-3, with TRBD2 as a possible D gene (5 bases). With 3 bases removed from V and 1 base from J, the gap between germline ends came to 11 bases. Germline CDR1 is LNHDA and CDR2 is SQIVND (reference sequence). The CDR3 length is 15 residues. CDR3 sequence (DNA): TGTGCCAGTAGTATCGGAGGCAGCCGCACAGATACGCAGTATTTT. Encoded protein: CASSIGGSRTDTQYF.

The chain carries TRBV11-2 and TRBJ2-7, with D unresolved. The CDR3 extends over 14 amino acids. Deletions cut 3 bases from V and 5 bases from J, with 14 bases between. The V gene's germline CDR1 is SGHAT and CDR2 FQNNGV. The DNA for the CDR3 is TGTGCCAGCAGCTTTATCGGGTATCTCGACGAGCAGTACTTC. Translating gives CASSFIGYLDEQYF.

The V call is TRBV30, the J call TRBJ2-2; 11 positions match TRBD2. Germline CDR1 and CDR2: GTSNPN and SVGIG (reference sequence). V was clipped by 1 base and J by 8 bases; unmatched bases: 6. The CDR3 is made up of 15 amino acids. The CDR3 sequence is CAWSGLAGGEGELFF. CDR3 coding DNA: TGTGCCTGGAGTGGGCTAGCGGGGGGAGAGGGGGAGCTGTTTTTT. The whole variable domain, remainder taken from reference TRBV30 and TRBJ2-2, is SQTIHQWPATLVQPVGSPLSLECTVEGTSNPNLYWYRQAAGRGLQLLFYSVGIGQISSEVPQNLSASRPQDRQFILSSKKLLLSDSGFYLCAWSGLAGGEGELFFGEGSRLTVL.

This CDR3 reads CASSPRARGYSGANVLTF. CDR3 nucleotides: TGTGCCAGCAGTCCAAGGGCCAGGGGCTACTCTGGGGCCAACGTCCTGACTTTC. This sequence joins TRBV27 and TRBJ2-6; maybe TRBD1 (6 bases). Trimming stripped 5 bases from V and 0 bases from J, with 17 bases between. Germline values: CDR1 MNHEY, CDR2 SMNVEV (reference sequence). This CDR3 spans 18 amino acids.

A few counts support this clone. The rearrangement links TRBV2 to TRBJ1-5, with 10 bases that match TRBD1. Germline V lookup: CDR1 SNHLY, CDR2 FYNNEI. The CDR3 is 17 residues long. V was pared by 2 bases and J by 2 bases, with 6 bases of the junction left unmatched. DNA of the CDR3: TGTGCCAGCAGTGAACGGGCCGGGACAGGGGGCAATCAGCCCCAGCATTTT. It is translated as CASSERAGTGGNQPQHF.

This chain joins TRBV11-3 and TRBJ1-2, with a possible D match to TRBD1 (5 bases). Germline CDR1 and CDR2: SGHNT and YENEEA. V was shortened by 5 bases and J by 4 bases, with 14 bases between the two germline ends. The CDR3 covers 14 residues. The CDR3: CASSLDSTGYGYTF. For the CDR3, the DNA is TGTGCCAGCAGCCTGGACTCCACAGGCTATGGCTACACCTTC.